Following are 26 T cell receptor beta chains from one sample sequenced in a study of T cells in tuberculosis. Assay: immunoSEQ multiplex PCR; the TCRdb copy retains only in-frame clones and omits some. The repertoire includes about 36,000 clones, 85% to 95% of them detected once, and roughly 7% sits in the top ten. The sequenced sample consisted of PBMCs. The receptor source for this set is a donor aged 10-29 years with latent tuberculosis or without tuberculosis infection.

The CDR3 loop reads CASSLEGIGSTGELFF. The CDR3 nucleotides read TGTGCCAGCAGCTTGGAGGGGATAGGAAGCACCGGGGAGCTGTTTTTT. The chain joins TRBV5-6 to TRBJ2-2; a weak D match, TRBD1 (5 bases). Germline CDR1 SGHDT, CDR2 YYEEEE. Trimming took off 0 bases at V and 4 bases at J, with 13 bases between the two ends. This CDR3 is 16 amino acids long.

This chain connects TRBV21-1 to TRBJ1-3; TRBD1, as called in the table, went unchecked against the DNA. TRBV21-1 is termed a pseudogene. The CDR3 has 15 residues. The CDR3 spells CAGLGQRHSGNTIYF. The DNA for the CDR3 is TGTGCCGGGCTGGGGCAGCGACACTCTGGAAACACCATATATTTT.

This sequence joins TRBV7-2 and TRBJ1-6; D ambiguous. The CDR3 length is 12 residues. V dropped 6 bases and J dropped 7 bases, with 7 bases sitting between them. CDR1 is SGHTA, CDR2 FQGNSA, per germline. The CDR3 sequence is CASSPVNSPLHF. The CDR3, as DNA: TGTGCCAGCAGTCCGGTGAATTCACCCCTCCACTTT.

The rearrangement uses TRBV5-1 and TRBJ1-6; the D gene is possibly TRBD1 (5 bases). The CDR3 length is 18 residues. The V gene lost 3 bases and the J gene lost 3 bases, with 19 bases spanning the gap. Germline CDR1 is SGHRS and CDR2 is YFSETQ. Written as DNA, the CDR3 is TGCGCCAGCAGCTACCCGACAGCTCCAATCATCTATAATTCACCCCTCCACTTT. Protein: CASSYPTAPIIYNSPLHF.

The V gene is TRBV2, the J gene TRBJ1-2; 9 bases fit TRBD1. The CDR3 has 13 amino acids. The germline CDR1 and CDR2 sequences are SNHLY and FYNNEI. V lost 6 bases and J lost 4; bases outside the gene matches: 3. CDR3: CASRGQGRYGYTF. The CDR3 bases are TGTGCCAGCAGGGGACAGGGTCGCTATGGCTACACCTTC.

The chain employs TRBV5-4 and TRBJ1-2; TRBD1 is a possible D gene (5 bases). Germline-derived CDR1 and CDR2 are SGHNT and YYREEE (reference sequence). This CDR3 has 15 amino acids. V gave up 3 bases and J gave up 4 bases, with 16 bases separating them. The CDR3 reads CASSWTLTGTYGYTF. In nucleotides, the CDR3 is TGTGCCAGCAGCTGGACACTAACAGGAACCTATGGCTACACCTTC.

The V call is TRBV5-4, the J call TRBJ1-1; D may be TRBD1 (5 bases). Between the trimmed V and J ends, which lost 2 bases and 2 bases, there was a span of 10 bases. Germline V gene lookup returns CDR1 SGHNT and CDR2 YYREEE (reference sequence). The CDR3 sequence is 14 residues long. As DNA, the CDR3 is TGTGCCAGCAGCTTAGGGGCCTTTAACACTGAAGCTTTCTTT. Translation: CASSLGAFNTEAFF.

The V call is TRBV9, the J call TRBJ1-4; no reliable D call. The ends were cut back, 4 bases at V and 4 bases at J, with 11 bases in the middle. The CDR3 has 14 amino acids. Germline CDR1 and CDR2: SGDLS and YYNGEE. As DNA, the CDR3 is TGTGCCAGCAGCTTGGATAGCGGTAATGAAAAACTGTTTTTT. Residues: CASSLDSGNEKLFF. The whole variable domain, filled in from reference TRBV9 and TRBJ1-4, reads DSGVTQTPKHLITATGQRVTLRCSPRSGDLSVYWYQQSLDQGLQFLIQYYNGEERAKGNILERFSAQQFPDLHSELNLSSLELGDSALYFCASSLDSGNEKLFFGSGTQLSVL.

The chain has TRBV7-6 and TRBJ1-1; D is unresolved. The V gene lost 2 bases and the J gene lost 1 base, with 8 bases spanning the gap. This CDR3 spans 14 amino acids. Germline V gene lookup returns CDR1 SGHVS and CDR2 FNYEAQ. DNA for the CDR3: TGTGCCAGCAGCTTAAAGCGAGGGAACACTGAAGCTTTCTTT. Amino acids: CASSLKRGNTEAFF. The full variable domain, in which reference TRBV7-6 and TRBJ1-1 provide the parts outside the CDR3, is GAGVSQSPRYKVTKRGQDVALRCDPISGHVSLYWYRQALGQGPEFLTYFNYEAQQDKSGLPNDRFSAERPEGSISTLTIQRTEQRDSAMYRCASSLKRGNTEAFFGQGTRLTVV.

The rearrangement joins TRBV4-2 to TRBJ1-2, with 10 bases identical to TRBD1. The ends lost 1 base at V and 5 bases at J; junction bases unmatched: 4. This CDR3 has 15 residues. Germline assignment: CDR1 LGHNA and CDR2 YNFKEQ. The CDR3 spells CASSQAGQGEYGYTF. CDR3 in DNA: TGTGCCAGCAGCCAAGCCGGACAGGGGGAGTATGGCTACACCTTC.

This clone was picked up one time. V gene TRBV2 combines with J gene TRBJ2-7; TRBD1 might be the D (5 bases). V was trimmed by 2 bases and J by 5 bases, leaving 16 bases between them. Germline loops: CDR1 SNHLY, CDR2 FYNNEI. The CDR3 length is 15 residues. The CDR3 sequence is CASSELPGIVDEQYF. CDR3 DNA: TGTGCCAGCAGTGAACTCCCAGGGATTGTGGACGAGCAGTACTTC.

The CDR3 nucleotides are TGTGCCAGCAGCATGACAGGGGTTGGCGAGCAGTACTTC. It translates to CASSMTGVGEQYF. This chain links TRBV11-2 with TRBJ2-7; 8 bases are shared with TRBD1. The CDR3 loop spans 13 amino acids. Germline V gene sequence: CDR1 SGHAT, CDR2 FQNNGV. V trimming: 5 bases; J trimming: 6 bases; junction bases outside the gene matches: 6.

The chain employs TRBV2 and TRBJ1-5; D may be TRBD1 (5 bases). Germline V gene sequence: CDR1 SNHLY, CDR2 FYNNEI. CDR3 length: 16 residues. Deletions cut 7 bases from V and 0 bases from J, with 16 bases between. DNA of the CDR3: TGTGCCAGCATGGGGCTTCCAGGGAATAGCAATCAGCCCCAGCATTTT. Its translation is CASMGLPGNSNQPQHF.

The chain combines TRBV25-1 with TRBJ2-2, with 8 positions matching TRBD1. CDR1 is MGHDK, CDR2 SYGVNS, per germline. The CDR3 runs to 18 residues. V was pared by 4 bases and J by 4 bases, with 14 bases of the junction left unmatched. CDR3 sequence (DNA): TGTGCCAGCAGTGCAGTGGTCTTCGAGACAGGGGTCACCGGGGAGCTGTTTTTT. Translation: CASSAVVFETGVTGELFF. Variable domain in full (rest from reference TRBV25-1 and TRBJ2-2): EADIYQTPRYLVIGTGKKITLECSQTMGHDKMYWYQQDPGMELHLIHYSYGVNSTEKGDLSSESTVSRIRTEHFPLTLESARPSHTSQYLCASSAVVFETGVTGELFFGEGSRLTVL.

The chain carries TRBV19 and TRBJ2-1; D unclear. V gave up 2 bases and J gave up 0 bases, with 11 bases separating them. This CDR3 has 16 amino acids. The germline V gene has CDR1 LNHDA and CDR2 SQIVND (reference sequence). CDR3 DNA: TGTGCCAGTAGTATATGGCACCAAAGCTCCTACAATGAGCAGTTCTTC. Amino acids: CASSIWHQSSYNEQFF.

This sequence joins TRBV5-6 and TRBJ1-2, with D maybe TRBD1 (5 bases). Germline V gene lookup returns CDR1 SGHDT and CDR2 YYEEEE. V lost 2 bases and J lost 7, with 15 bases in between. The CDR3 is 14 amino acids. The CDR3 sequence is CASSFGTLASGYTF. CDR3 bases: TGTGCCAGCAGCTTCGGGACTCTCGCCTCTGGCTACACCTTC.

The chain has TRBV6-5 and TRBJ2-1, with 8 bases lining up with TRBD1. Germline values: CDR1 MNHEY, CDR2 SVGAGI. The CDR3 runs to 16 residues. The ends lost 2 bases at V and 1 base at J; junction bases unmatched: 4. CDR3 residues: CASSYNGDRSYNEQFF. The CDR3 nucleotides are TGTGCCAGCAGTTACAACGGGGACAGGTCCTACAATGAGCAGTTCTTC.

The CDR3 DNA reads TGTGCCAGTAGCAGCGAAACCTATCAGCCCCAGCATTTT. Protein: CASSSETYQPQHF. The V gene is TRBV19, the J gene TRBJ1-5; D gene uncertain. Germline loops: CDR1 LNHDA, CDR2 SQIVND (reference sequence). V dropped 6 bases and J dropped 5 bases, with 11 bases sitting between them. The CDR3 sequence is 13 residues long.

The chain carries TRBV2 and TRBJ2-3; D may be TRBD2 (6 bases). Germline lookup yields CDR1 SNHLY and CDR2 FYNNEI. The CDR3 loop spans 17 amino acids. V was trimmed by 3 bases and J by 0 bases, leaving 16 bases between them. The CDR3, as DNA: TGTGCCAGCAGTGATTCCTACCTAGCGCAGAGCACAGATACGCAGTATTTT. This translates into CASSDSYLAQSTDTQYF. The full variable domain, its missing parts supplied by reference TRBV2 and TRBJ2-3, is EPEVTQTPSHQVTQMGQEVILRCVPISNHLYFYWYRQILGQKVEFLVSFYNNEISEKSEIFDDQFSVERPDGSNFTLKIRSTKLEDSAMYFCASSDSYLAQSTDTQYFGPGTRLTVL.

The rearrangement uses TRBV6-1 and TRBJ1-2; D unclear. The CDR3 spans 13 residues. Germline V gene data show CDR1 as MNHNS and CDR2 as SASEGT. V lost 11 bases and J lost 0, with 13 bases in between. The CDR3 sequence is CAAQQITNYGYTF. For the CDR3, the DNA is TGTGCCGCACAGCAGATTACTAACTATGGCTACACCTTC.

The chain uses TRBV2 and TRBJ2-1, with a tentative D call TRBD2 (5 bases). Germline CDR1 SNHLY, CDR2 FYNNEI. Trimming took off 7 bases at V and 1 base at J, with 11 bases between the two ends. The CDR3 spans 14 residues. CDR3 DNA sequence: TGTGCCAGCAAGTGGAGCGGATCCTACAATGAGCAGTTCTTC. This gives the protein CASKWSGSYNEQFF.

V and J are TRBV4-1 and TRBJ2-3; a weak D match, TRBD1 (5 bases). V lost 4 bases, J lost 1 base, and 15 bases lay in between. Per germline, CDR1 MGHRA and CDR2 YSYEKL. The CDR3 runs to 16 residues. For the CDR3, the DNA is TGCGCCAGCAGCCTTCAAATAGGGGTAGGCACAGATACGCAGTATTTT. Encoded protein: CASSLQIGVGTDTQYF.

The CDR3 protein is CASRSFMNTEAFF. The CDR3, as DNA: TGTGCCAGCAGATCTTTTATGAACACTGAAGCTTTCTTT. The J gene is TRBJ1-1, the V gene TRBV25-1; D is uncertain. The CDR3 is made up of 13 amino acids. Germline V gene sequence: CDR1 MGHDK, CDR2 SYGVNS. Trimming took 6 bases from V and 0 from J, leaving 8 bases between them.

V and J are TRBV4-3 and TRBJ1-1; D is ambiguous. Trimming removed 1 base at V and 4 bases at J, with 10 bases between. The CDR3 spans 14 residues. CDR1 and CDR2 from the germline V gene are LGHNA and YSLEER. DNA for the CDR3: TGCGCCAGCAGCCAAGCTTTCCGGGGCACTGAAGCTTTCTTT. It specifies CASSQAFRGTEAFF.

This sequence joins TRBV25-1 and TRBJ2-5; 10 nucleotides line up with TRBD1. Per the germline V gene, CDR1 is MGHDK and CDR2 is SYGVNS. This CDR3 is 14 amino acids long. J gave up 5 bases and V 4 bases, and 4 bases lay outside the gene matches. CDR3 sequence reads: CASSATGGWETQYF. CDR3 nucleotides: TGTGCCAGCAGTGCGACAGGGGGCTGGGAGACCCAGTACTTC. The whole variable domain, filled in from reference TRBV25-1 and TRBJ2-5, reads EADIYQTPRYLVIGTGKKITLECSQTMGHDKMYWYQQDPGMELHLIHYSYGVNSTEKGDLSSESTVSRIRTEHFPLTLESARPSHTSQYLCASSATGGWETQYFGPGTRLLVL.

In nucleotides, the CDR3 is TGTGCCAGCAGCTTGGTAGTCCTCACAGCTCTGTCGAGTCGGACCATATATTTT. It is translated as CASSLVVLTALSSRTIYF. The chain uses TRBV5-8 and TRBJ1-3; unclear D gene. The ends were cut back, 0 bases at V and 10 bases at J, with 26 bases in the middle. CDR1 is SGHTS, CDR2 YDEGEE, per germline. The CDR3 length is 18 residues.